The clone carrying this TCR beta chain turned up a few times. Its antigen is undetermined. This sample was included in a study of beta chain features in type 1 diabetes. Study-wide background: No patient-donor differences in age, gender, total cells or subset yield.

Markers CD45RO/CCR7/CD25/CD127/CD95/CD27 served to sort CD4+ naive, central memory, regulatory and stem cell-like memory cells. Germline values: CDR1 MGHRA, CDR2 YSYEKL. Trimming shortened V by 2 bases and J by 8 bases, and 22 bases separated the two germline ends. The CDR3 loop spans 17 amino acids. The authors reverse transcribed all of the isolated RNA, so sequencing captured expressed TCRB transcripts. The data were produced by immunoSEQ multiplex PCR, yet TCRdb's version contains in-frame clones alone and is incomplete. The sample includes a few hundred thousand clones, around an eighth of them seen just once. Regarding the study as a whole: In every one of the four CD4+ subsets, TCRB CDR3s were moderately but significantly shorter in Type 1 diabetes patients.

The sequenced material came from naive CD4+ T cells from blood. This chain links TRBV4-1 with TRBJ2-1; TRBD2 might be the D (6 bases). This receptor was taken from a woman aged 18-30 years with type 1 diabetes. The CDR3 spells CASSQPARRGREDEQFF. CDR3 bases: TGCGCCAGCAGCCAACCTGCAAGGCGGGGTCGCGAGGATGAGCAGTTCTTC.